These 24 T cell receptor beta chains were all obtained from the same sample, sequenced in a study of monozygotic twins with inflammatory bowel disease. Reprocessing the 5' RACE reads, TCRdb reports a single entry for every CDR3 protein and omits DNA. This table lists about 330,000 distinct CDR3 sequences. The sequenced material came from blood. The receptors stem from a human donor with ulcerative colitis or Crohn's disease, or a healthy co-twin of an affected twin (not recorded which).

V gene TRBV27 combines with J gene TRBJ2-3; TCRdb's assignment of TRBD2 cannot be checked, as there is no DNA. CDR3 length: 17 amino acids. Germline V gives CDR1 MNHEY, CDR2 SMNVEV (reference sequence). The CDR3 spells CASSLSRLAGSTDTQYF.

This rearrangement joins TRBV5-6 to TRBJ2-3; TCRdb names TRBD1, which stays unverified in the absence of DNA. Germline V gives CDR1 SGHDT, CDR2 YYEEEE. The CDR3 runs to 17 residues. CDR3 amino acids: CASSFLRTGSGSDTQYF.

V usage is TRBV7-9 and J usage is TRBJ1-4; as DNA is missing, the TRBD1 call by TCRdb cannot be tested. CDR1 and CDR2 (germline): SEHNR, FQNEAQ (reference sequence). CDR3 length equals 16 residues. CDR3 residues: CASSSSRDSPNEKLFF.

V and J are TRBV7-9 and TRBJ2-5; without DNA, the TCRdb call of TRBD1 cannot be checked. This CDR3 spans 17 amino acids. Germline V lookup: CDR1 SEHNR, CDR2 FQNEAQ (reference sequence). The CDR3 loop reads CASSLEGRDRGHETQYF. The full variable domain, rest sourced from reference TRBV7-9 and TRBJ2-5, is DTGVSQNPRHKITKRGQNVTFRCDPISEHNRLYWYRQTLGQGPEFLTYFQNEAQLEKSRLLSDRFSAERPKGSFSTLEIQRTEQGDSAMYLCASSLEGRDRGHETQYFGPGTRLLVL.

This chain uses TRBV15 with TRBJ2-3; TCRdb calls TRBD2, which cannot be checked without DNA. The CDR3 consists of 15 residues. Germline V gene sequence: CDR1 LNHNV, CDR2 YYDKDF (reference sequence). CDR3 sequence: CATSGTSGGADTQYF.

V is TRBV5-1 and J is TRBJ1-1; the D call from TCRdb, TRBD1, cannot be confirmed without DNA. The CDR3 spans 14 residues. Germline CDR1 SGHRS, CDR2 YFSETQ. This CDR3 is CASSLEGTGVEAFF.

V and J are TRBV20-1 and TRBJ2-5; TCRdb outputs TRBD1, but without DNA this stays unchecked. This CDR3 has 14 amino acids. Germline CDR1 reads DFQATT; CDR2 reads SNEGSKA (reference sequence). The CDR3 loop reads CSARDWGGQETQYF.

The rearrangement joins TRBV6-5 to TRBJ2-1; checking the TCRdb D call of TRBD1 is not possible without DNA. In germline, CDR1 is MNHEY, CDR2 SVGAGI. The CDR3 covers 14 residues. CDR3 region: CASSSWDSHNEQFF.

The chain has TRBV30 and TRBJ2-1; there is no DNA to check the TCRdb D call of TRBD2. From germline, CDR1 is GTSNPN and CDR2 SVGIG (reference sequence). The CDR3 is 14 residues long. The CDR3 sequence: CAGGPQAGVGEQFF.

CDR3 residues: CSVQGEGSYNEQFF. The V call is TRBV29-1, the J call TRBJ2-1; checking the TCRdb D call of TRBD1 is not possible without DNA. Per germline, CDR1 SQVTM and CDR2 ANQGSEA. The CDR3 loop spans 14 amino acids.

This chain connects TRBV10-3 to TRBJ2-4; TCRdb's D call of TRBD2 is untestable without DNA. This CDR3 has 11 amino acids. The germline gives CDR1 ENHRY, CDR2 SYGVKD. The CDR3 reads CAIKRGDIQYF.

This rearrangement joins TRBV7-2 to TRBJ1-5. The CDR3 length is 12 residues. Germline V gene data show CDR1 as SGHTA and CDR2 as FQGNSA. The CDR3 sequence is CASSNYNQPQHF.

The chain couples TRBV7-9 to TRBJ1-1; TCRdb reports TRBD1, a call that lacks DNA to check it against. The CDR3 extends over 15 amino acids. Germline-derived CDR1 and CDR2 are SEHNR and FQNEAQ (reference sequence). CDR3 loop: CASSPLGLMNTEAFF.

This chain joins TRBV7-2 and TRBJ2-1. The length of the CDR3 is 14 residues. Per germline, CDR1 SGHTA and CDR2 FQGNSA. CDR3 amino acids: CASTPWGGYNEQFF.

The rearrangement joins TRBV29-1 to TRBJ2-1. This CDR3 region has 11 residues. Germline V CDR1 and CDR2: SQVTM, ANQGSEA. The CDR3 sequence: CSVGVYNEQFF.

CDR3: CASSLSRAPGTSGYNEQFF. The chain couples TRBV11-2 to TRBJ2-1; lacking DNA, the TRBD2 call made by TCRdb goes unchecked. The CDR3 has 19 amino acids. Germline V gene lookup returns CDR1 SGHAT and CDR2 FQNNGV.

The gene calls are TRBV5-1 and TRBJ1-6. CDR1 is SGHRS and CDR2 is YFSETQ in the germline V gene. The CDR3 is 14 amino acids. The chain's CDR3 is CASSLDRQGSPLHF.

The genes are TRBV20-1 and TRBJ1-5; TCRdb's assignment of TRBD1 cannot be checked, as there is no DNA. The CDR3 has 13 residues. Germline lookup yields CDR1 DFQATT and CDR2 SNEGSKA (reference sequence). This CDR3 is CSARDDRDQPQHF.

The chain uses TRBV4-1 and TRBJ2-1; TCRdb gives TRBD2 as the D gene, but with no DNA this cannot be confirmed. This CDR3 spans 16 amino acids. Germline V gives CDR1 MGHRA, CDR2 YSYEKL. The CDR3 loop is CASSQGVAGYLNEQFF.

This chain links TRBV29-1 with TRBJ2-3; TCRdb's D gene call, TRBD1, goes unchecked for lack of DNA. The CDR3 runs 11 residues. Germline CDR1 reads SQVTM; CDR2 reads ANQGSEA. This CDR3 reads CSGGHSDTQYF.

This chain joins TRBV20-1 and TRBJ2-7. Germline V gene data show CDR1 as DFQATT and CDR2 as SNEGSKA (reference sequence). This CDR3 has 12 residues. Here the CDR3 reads CSASRQLYEQYF.

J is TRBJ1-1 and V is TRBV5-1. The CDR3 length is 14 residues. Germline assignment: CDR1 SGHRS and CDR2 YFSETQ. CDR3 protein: CASSFRVMNTEAFF.

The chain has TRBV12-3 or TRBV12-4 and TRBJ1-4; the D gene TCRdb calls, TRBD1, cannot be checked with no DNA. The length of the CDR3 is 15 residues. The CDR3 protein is CASSPGQGANEKLFF.

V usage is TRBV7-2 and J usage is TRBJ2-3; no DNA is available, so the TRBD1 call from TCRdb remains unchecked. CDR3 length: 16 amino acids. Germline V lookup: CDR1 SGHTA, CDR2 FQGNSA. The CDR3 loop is CASRISGGVGTDTQYF.